The text below deals with one T cell receptor beta chain. The antigen remains unidentified. Per the germline V gene, CDR1 is DFQATT and CDR2 is SNEGSKA (reference sequence). Trimming at V came to 5 bases and at J to 2 bases, leaving 9 bases not matched to a gene. The CDR3 consists of 15 residues. This record comes from a study of post-analysis software for immune sequencing data. About the research overall: Multiple sclerosis in the patients followed relapsing-remitting, secondary progressive and progressive-relapsing courses.

Libraries were made from TCR beta cDNA, and they carried unique molecular identifiers. TCRdb reprocessed the PCR reads via MiXCR and lists one record per CDR3 protein. The data contain 740,000 or so distinct CDR3 sequences, around 53% of them singletons. Study-wide results and limits: Samples sharing a preparation batch grouped tightly together when assessed by F measure. Compared with controls, patients had more of roughly five TRBV segments, including TRBV5-6, TRBV5-1 and TRBV20-1.

Sequenced material: blood. This TCR came from a girl aged 5 to 17 with multiple sclerosis. V gene TRBV20-1 combines with J gene TRBJ2-1; 7 nucleotides line up with TRBD1. In DNA, the CDR3 is TGCAGTGCTCCCCCGCAGCAGGGGGCCTACAATGAGCAGTTCTTC. Its translation is CSAPPQQGAYNEQFF.